One sample yielded the 2 T cell receptor beta chains listed below, sequenced in a study of graft-versus-host responses after intestinal transplantation. No antigen has been assigned to these receptors. The method was immunoSEQ multiplex PCR; TCRdb's version includes in-frame clones alone and lacks a portion of them. The sample carries about 130,000 clones, about 93% recorded once. Material: unstimulated CD4+ T cells sorted from spleen or lymph node cells, obtained before intestinal transplant. These receptors were obtained from a human donor who received an intestinal transplant.

The gene calls are TRBV7-2 and TRBJ2-7, with 9 positions matching TRBD1. The V segment lost 5 bases and the J segment 4 bases; nucleotides outside the gene matches: 15. The CDR3 totals 17 residues. CDR1 is SGHTA, CDR2 FQGNSA, per germline. CDR3: CASSRTAAGTGTYEQYF. CDR3 bases: TGTGCCAGCAGCCGAACTGCGGCCGGGACAGGGACATACGAGCAGTACTTC.

The chain recombines TRBV7-3 with TRBJ2-3, with D possibly being TRBD2 (6 bases). The CDR3 has 16 amino acids. Per the germline V gene, CDR1 is SGHTA and CDR2 is FQGTGA. V dropped 4 bases and J dropped 0 bases, with 14 bases sitting between them. The DNA for the CDR3 is TGTGCCAGCAGCTGGGGACTGACCTCTAGCACAGATACGCAGTATTTT. Encoded protein: CASSWGLTSSTDTQYF.